The 26 T cell receptor beta chains in this list originate from one sample, sequenced in a study of tumor-infiltrating lymphocytes in primary liver carcinoma. Making TCR beta cDNA involved 400 to 600 ng total RNA and a constant-region primer. Employing slightly modified ARM-PCR, three nested multiplex PCR rounds were run, and these gave rise to the TCR beta libraries. TRBV1-TRBV30 forward primers paired with a C-beta reverse primer drove the first two PCR rounds, about 11 cycles each. TCRdb fed the multiplex PCR reads into MiXCR, producing one record per CDR3 protein. The table lists some 46,000 distinct CDR3 sequences, about 75% of them singletons, with around two fifths in the top ten. Co-extraction of RNA and DNA was performed on about 19-31 mg of unsorted bulk tissue. Material for sequencing was tumor-adjacent normal liver tissue. These receptors were obtained from a woman in her twenties or thirties with primary liver carcinoma and hepatitis B virus infection.

The genes are TRBV4-1 and TRBJ2-7; D might be TRBD2 (5 bases). Trimming cost V 4 bases and J 5 bases, with 18 bases left between them. This CDR3 is 15 amino acids long. The germline V gene encodes CDR1 MGHRA and CDR2 YSYEKL. CDR3 nucleotides: TGCGCCAGCAGCCCTGTAGGAGGTGAAGTCGACGAGCAGTACTTC. Translated: CASSPVGGEVDEQYF.

This clonotype was detected only a few times. Possible read error: a much larger clone is one base away. The V call is TRBV5-1, the J call TRBJ2-1; no clear D gene. This CDR3 contains 11 residues. The germline CDR1 and CDR2 sequences are SGHRS and YFSETQ. CDR3 nucleotides: TGCGCCAGCAGCTTGGGTAATGAGCGGTTCTTC. This codes for CASSLGNERFF.

In the case of this clonotype: A much larger clone sits a single nucleotide away, making a read error possible. This sequence joins TRBV12-3 or TRBV12-4 and TRBJ2-1, with D possibly TRBD1 on 5 matching bases. The CDR3 has 13 residues. The V end was cut by 7 bases, the J end by 6 bases, with 13 bases between. CDR3 loop: CASITIGANEQFF. The DNA for the CDR3 is TGTGCCAGCATCACTATTGGGGCCAATGAGCAGTTCTTC.

In the case of this clonotype: At one of its ends the junction is not consistent with the germline gene, which may arise from a read error. The genes are TRBV10-1 and TRBJ2-1; the D gene is possibly TRBD1 (6 bases). Germline V gene sequence: CDR1 WNHNN, CDR2 SYGVQD (reference sequence). This CDR3 spans 13 amino acids. CDR3 sequence (DNA): TGCACCAGAAGTGATCCTCCCAGGGGTGAGCAGTTCTTC. Amino acids: CTRSDPPRGEQFF.

Regarding this clonotype: Relative to the germline gene, one junction end is altered; a read error may explain this. This sequence joins TRBV5-8 and TRBJ2-2; possibly TRBD2 for D (6 bases). The length of the CDR3 is 16 residues. The germline CDR1 and CDR2 sequences are SGHTS and YDEGEE. The CDR3 loop is CASSSATRRNTGGLFF. CDR3 DNA sequence: TGTGCCAGCAGCTCGGCGACTAGACGAAACACCGGGGGGCTGTTTTTT.

This clonotype was found many times. This rearrangement joins TRBV6-5 to TRBJ2-7; 10 bases are shared with TRBD1. This CDR3 has 15 residues. Germline V gene lookup returns CDR1 MNHEY and CDR2 SVGAGI. V was pared by 4 bases and J by 2 bases, with 5 bases of the junction left unmatched. The CDR3 region is CASSLGTGDAYEQYF. Here the CDR3 DNA reads TGTGCCAGCAGTTTGGGGACAGGGGATGCCTACGAGCAGTACTTC.

This chain connects TRBV11-2 to TRBJ2-7; D perhaps matches TRBD2 (5 bases). Trimming cost V 9 bases and J 1 base, with 25 bases left between them. The CDR3 covers 17 residues. Per germline, CDR1 SGHAT and CDR2 FQNNGV. DNA of the CDR3: TGTGCCAGTAGCCTAGGAGGTACAGTTCTGAGTTCCTACGAGCAGTACTTC. Translation: CASSLGGTVLSSYEQYF.

With regard to this clonotype: One end of the junction is discordant with germline, which a read error may explain. The chain couples TRBV11-3 to TRBJ2-3; 7 bases agree with TRBD2. Germline V lookup: CDR1 SGHNT, CDR2 YENEEA. There are 19 residues in the CDR3. The CDR3 nucleotides are TGTTCCAGCAGCTTAGGTTTTGGGGCGGGAGCAGGAGGCTCAGATACGCAGTATTTT. It translates to CSSSLGFGAGAGGSDTQYF.

For this clonotype: Its ends do not fully match the called genes, so a read error is possible. This chain joins TRBV12-3 or TRBV12-4 and TRBJ2-7; unclear D gene. The CDR3 loop spans 13 amino acids. CDR3 sequence reads: CACSLKSADEQYF. CDR3 in DNA: TGTGCCTGCAGTCTTAAGTCGGCAGACGAGCAGTACTTC.

V is TRBV11-2 and J is TRBJ1-1; D remains unclear. The V and J ends lost 8 bases and 3 bases respectively, with 16 bases between them. Germline CDR1 is SGHAT and CDR2 is FQNNGV. The CDR3 contains 14 residues. The CDR3 loop reads CASLGRGFYTEAFF. CDR3 DNA sequence: TGTGCCAGCTTAGGCCGGGGATTTTACACTGAAGCTTTCTTT.

The chain joins TRBV6-2 or TRBV6-3 to TRBJ2-6, with D perhaps given as TRBD1 or TRBD2 (6 bases each). CDR3 length: 18 amino acids. Trimming left V 11 bases short and J 0 bases short, with 23 bases between. Germline values: CDR1 MNHEY, CDR2 SVGEGT. The chain's CDR3 is CAGTSGDIEGSGANVLTF. The CDR3 bases are TGTGCCGGCACATCGGGGGACATAGAGGGCTCTGGGGCCAACGTCCTGACTTTC.

The J gene is TRBJ2-3, the V gene TRBV5-1; TRBD2 matches 10 bases. The V gene's germline CDR1 is SGHRS and CDR2 YFSETQ. V trimming: 6 bases; J trimming: 2 bases; junction bases outside the gene matches: 9. This CDR3 has 16 amino acids. The CDR3 coding sequence is TGCGCCAGCACTGTGACTAGCGGGTGGGACACAGATACGCAGTATTTT. As protein: CASTVTSGWDTDTQYF. The whole variable domain, remainder taken from reference TRBV5-1 and TRBJ2-3, is KAGVTQTPRYLIKTRGQQVTLSCSPISGHRSVSWYQQTPGQGLQFLFEYFSETQRNKGNFPGRFSGRQFSNSRSEMNVSTLELGDSALYLCASTVTSGWDTDTQYFGPGTRLTVL.

About this clonotype: At one of its ends the junction is not consistent with the germline gene, which may arise from a read error. This chain uses TRBV11-2 with TRBJ2-1; no clear D gene. Per the germline V gene, CDR1 is SGHAT and CDR2 is FQNNGV. The CDR3 extends over 14 amino acids. CDR3 loop: CASRSWNSYNEQFF. The CDR3 DNA is TGCGCCAGCAGAAGCTGGAACTCCTACAATGAGCAGTTCTTC.

The J gene is TRBJ1-2, the V gene TRBV29-1, with D unclear. Germline CDR1 and CDR2: SQVTM and ANQGSEA. The CDR3 is made up of 12 amino acids. The ends were cut back, 5 bases at V and 1 base at J, with 8 bases in the middle. The CDR3 region is CSVRLDNYGYTF. The CDR3 bases are TGCAGCGTTAGGTTGGATAACTATGGCTACACCTTC.

The sample holds a few counts of this clonotype. A much larger clonotype is one base distant, so this may be a read error. The chain recombines TRBV28 with TRBJ2-7; 10 bases align to TRBD1. CDR3 length: 14 amino acids. Germline-derived CDR1 and CDR2 are MDHEN and SYDVKM. V was pared by 10 bases and J by 1 base, with 7 bases of the junction left unmatched. The CDR3 sequence is CANRRTGGSYEQYF. The CDR3 DNA reads TGTGCCAACAGACGGACAGGGGGTTCCTACGAGCAGTACTTC. Looking up the rest from reference TRBV28 and TRBJ2-7 gives the full variable domain: DVKVTQSSRYLVKRTGEKVFLECVQDMDHENMFWYRQDPGLGLRLIYFSYDVKMKEKGDIPEGYSVSREKKERFSLILESASTNQTSMYLCANRRTGGSYEQYFGPGTRLTVT.

About this clonotype: Its ends do not fully match the called genes, so a read error is possible. The CDR3 nucleotides are TGTGTCAGCAACCTAACGGGACTAGCCAAAGACATTCAGTACTTC. Amino acids: CVSNLTGLAKDIQYF. V and J are TRBV11-2 and TRBJ2-4; 9 nucleotides align to TRBD2. The CDR3 spans 15 residues. Germline loops: CDR1 SGHAT, CDR2 FQNNGV. The full variable domain, rest sourced from reference TRBV11-2 and TRBJ2-4, is EAGVAQSPRYKIIEKRQSVAFWCNPISGHATLYWYQQILGQGPKLLIQFQNNGVVDDSQLPKDRFSAERLKGVDSTLKIQPAKLEDSAVYLCVSNLTGLAKDIQYFGAGTRLSVL.

With respect to this clonotype: Because the CDR3 is missing its conserved closing phenylalanine or tryptophan, this is likely a read error. The chain recombines TRBV6-6 with TRBJ2-7, with 11 bases lining up with TRBD1. The CDR3 contains 16 residues. The V and J ends lost 2 bases and 2 bases, in that order; junction bases with no gene match: 5. Per the germline V gene, CDR1 is MNHNY and CDR2 is SVGAGI (reference sequence). In DNA, the CDR3 is TGTGCCAGCAGTTACCAGCCGGGACAGGGGGCCTACGAGCAGTACTTA. It encodes CASSYQPGQGAYEQYL.

The chain links TRBV6-5 to TRBJ2-3; weak D call: TRBD1 (6 bases). Per germline, CDR1 MNHEY and CDR2 SVGAGI. CDR3 length equals 14 residues. Trimming took 7 bases from V and 1 from J, leaving 12 bases between them. CDR3 sequence (DNA): TGTGCCAGCAAGGTAGCAGGGGGCACAGATACGCAGTATTTT. Protein: CASKVAGGTDTQYF.

This chain links TRBV11-2 with TRBJ2-7, with D perhaps matching TRBD2 (5 bases). CDR1 and CDR2 from the germline V gene are SGHAT and FQNNGV. This CDR3 has 15 residues. Trimming removed 5 bases at V and 4 bases at J, with 18 bases between. CDR3 coding DNA: TGTGCCAGCAGCCCCGAGGGAGTCCTAATTTACGAGCAGTACTTC. Protein: CASSPEGVLIYEQYF.

A remark on this clonotype: One junction end does not reproduce the germline sequence, and a read error may be involved. This chain links TRBV11-2 with TRBJ2-3, with 8 bases identical to TRBD2. CDR1 is SGHAT and CDR2 is FQNNGV in the germline V gene. This CDR3 region has 17 residues. DNA of the CDR3: TGTGGCAGCAGCCATCGAGGGAGCGGGAGCCCCACAGATAGGCAGTATTTT. It specifies CGSSHRGSGSPTDRQYF.

The J gene is TRBJ2-3, the V gene TRBV19; D is undetermined. The germline CDR1 and CDR2 sequences are LNHDA and SQIVND (reference sequence). V dropped 3 bases and J dropped 3 bases, with 10 bases sitting between them. CDR3 length: 14 amino acids. The CDR3 DNA sequence: TGTGCCAGTAGTATCGTCGGTAGAACAGATACGCAGTATTTT. Translation: CASSIVGRTDTQYF.

Turning to this clonotype: The conserved phenylalanine or tryptophan normally closing the CDR3 is absent here, so this likely arose from a read error. The chain is built from TRBV30 and TRBJ2-5, with 9 positions matching TRBD1. Germline CDR1 and CDR2: GTSNPN and SVGIG (reference sequence). CDR3 length: 18 amino acids. J gave up 4 bases and V 2 bases, and 17 bases lay outside the gene matches. CDR3 region: CAWSPGTGSPKVGETQYI. In nucleotides, the CDR3 is TGTGCCTGGAGTCCTGGGACAGGGAGCCCGAAGGTAGGAGAGACCCAGTACATC.

Remarks on this clonotype: The junction shows a germline mismatch at one end, possibly a read error. The V gene is TRBV6-5, the J gene TRBJ1-4; no reliable D call. Germline loops: CDR1 MNHEY, CDR2 SVGAGI. The CDR3 is made up of 15 amino acids. The DNA of the CDR3 is TGTGCCAGTAGTTACTCGATAGTAACTAATGAAAAACTGCTTTTT. The encoded protein is CASSYSIVTNEKLLF.

As regards this clonotype: An end of the junction does not agree with germline; a read error may underlie this. The chain employs TRBV29-1 and TRBJ2-7, with D unresolved. The CDR3 consists of 13 residues. Germline V gene lookup returns CDR1 SQVTM and CDR2 ANQGSEA. The CDR3 bases are TGCAGTGTTGACGACCCGCGGACCTACGATCAGTACTTC. It translates to CSVDDPRTYDQYF.

Details on this clonotype: A junction end diverges from the germline sequence, so it may reflect a read error. The rearrangement uses TRBV6-2 or TRBV6-3 and TRBJ2-7; 8 nucleotides align to TRBD1. The CDR3 extends over 16 amino acids. The germline gives CDR1 MNHEY, CDR2 SVGEGT. DNA for the CDR3: TGTGCCAGCAGACGTCTGGTCGGGGGAGGACAGGGAGAGCACTACTTC. This sequence encodes CASRRLVGGGQGEHYF.

This clonotype was counted many times. The chain has TRBV6-2 or TRBV6-3 and TRBJ2-7; 7 bases align to TRBD1. The CDR3 extends over 16 amino acids. Germline V gives CDR1 MNHEY, CDR2 SVGEGT. V lost 6 bases to trimming and J lost 3 bases; unmatched junction nucleotides: 14. CDR3 in DNA: TGTGCCAGCAGCTACCCTGGGACAGCACCATTCTACGAGCAGTACTTC. Its translation is CASSYPGTAPFYEQYF.